This T cell receptor beta chain was sequenced for a study of blood T cell repertoires in COVID-19. Deletions cut 5 bases from V and 5 bases from J, with 10 bases between. CDR1 and CDR2 (germline): MRHNA, SNTAGT. There are 13 residues in the CDR3. Sequencing was performed with immunoSEQ multiplex PCR; in TCRdb, only in-frame clones are kept and a portion is missing. Of about 80,000 clones in the sample, about 78% were seen once. Material for sequencing was peripheral blood. This chain uses TRBV6-4 with TRBJ1-5, with D hard to call. This clonotype originated in a human donor in a cohort sampled during active COVID-19. CDR3 region: CASSPELDQPQHF. The CDR3, as DNA: TGTGCCAGCAGTCCCGAGTTGGATCAGCCCCAGCATTTT.